This T cell receptor (beta chain) was recovered during a study of spatial heterogeneity in lung cancer. Study-wide background: The follow-up PBMC samples were sequenced whenever they were available. The median time to follow-up was about 25 months after resection. The mean occurrence of each unique TCR and UMI combination in raw reads exceeded 8.5. Overall study findings and caveats: Ubiquitous expanded tumor TCRs were seen in blood more at resection than at follow-up.

Concerning this clonotype: Antigen specificity is unknown.

The sample's time point: blood at routine non-recurrence follow-up after resection. Researchers sequenced whole RNA taken from tumor, nontumor lung or frozen PBMC without sorting. Single TCR cDNA molecules each had their own unique molecular identifier. One entry per CDR3 protein results from TCRdb running MiXCR on the 5' RACE reads. The sample consists of 95,000 to 130,000 distinct CDR3 sequences, 12% of them appearing once. Sequenced here: PBMCs, sampled at follow-up. The origin of this receptor is a male donor with early-stage non-small cell lung cancer.

The CDR3 loop is CASSSPSGTRASDTQYF. CDR3 bases: TGTGCCAGCAGTTCCCCGTCGGGAACCAGGGCGTCAGATACGCAGTATTTT. The V and J genes are TRBV28 and TRBJ2-3; D is perhaps TRBD1 or TRBD2 (5 bases each). Germline V gene sequence: CDR1 MDHEN, CDR2 SYDVKM. The CDR3 totals 17 residues. Trimming left V 4 bases short and J 4 bases short, with 21 bases between.